One T cell receptor (beta chain) is described in this entry. The antigen is undetermined. TCRdb re-called the 5' RACE reads and gives one entry per CDR3 protein, without DNA. In total, the table holds 140,000 or so distinct CDR3 sequences. The data are from a study of T cells expressing NK-cell markers. As for the study in general: The authors derived TCR beta repertoires from sorted CD3+CD56+NKG2C+, CD3+CD56+NKG2C- and CD3+CD56-NKG2C+ T cells. Among the eight sequenced donors, seven tested HCMV-seropositive and one tested seronegative. Study-level results: Several donors showed dominant NKG2C+ clonotypes comprising roughly 1.0-7.0% of their CD8+ T cells. Once again these clonotypes came out on top in the CD3+CD56-NKG2C+ fraction of several donors.

This TCR came from a man between 18 and 35 years old in good health. The source material was blood T cells: a sorted CD56 or NKG2C T cell subset, CD4+ or CD8+ T cells, or bulk PBMC T cells (not recorded which).

The CDR3 region is CASSLESPPQEQFF. V usage is TRBV7-9 and J usage is TRBJ2-1; the D call from TCRdb, TRBD2, cannot be confirmed without DNA. CDR3 length equals 14 residues. The germline V gene has CDR1 SEHNR and CDR2 FQNEAQ (reference sequence).